This T cell receptor (beta chain) was found in a study of blood T cell repertoires in COVID-19. Study-wide context: From T cells, B-cell-depleted T cells, or PBMCs came the material, which was cDNA or gDNA.

Libraries were prepared by immunoSEQ multiplex PCR; TCRdb keeps only in-frame clonotypes and omits some of them. The sample has about 150,000 clones, roughly 88% seen once. Trimming took 7 bases from V and 1 from J, leaving 13 bases between them. The CDR3 is 14 residues long. The germline CDR1 and CDR2 sequences are SGHTA and FQGNSA. This chain links TRBV7-2 with TRBJ1-1; D gene uncertain. The sequencing sample was made of PBMCs or T cells enriched from blood (not recorded which). This clonotype was obtained from a woman in her fifties or sixties who had recovered from COVID-19. CDR3 sequence reads: CASTIRGQNTEAFF. The CDR3 nucleotides are TGTGCCAGCACCATCCGAGGGCAGAACACTGAAGCTTTCTTT.